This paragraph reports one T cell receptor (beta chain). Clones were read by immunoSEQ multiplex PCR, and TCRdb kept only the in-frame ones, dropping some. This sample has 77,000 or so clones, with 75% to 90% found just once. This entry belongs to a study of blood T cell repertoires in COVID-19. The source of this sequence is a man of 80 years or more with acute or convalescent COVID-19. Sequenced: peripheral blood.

Here the CDR3 reads CAISPGLAGETDTQYF. CDR3 nucleotide sequence: TGTGCCATCAGCCCCGGACTAGCGGGAGAAACAGATACGCAGTATTTT. The chain has TRBV10-3 and TRBJ2-3, with 13 positions matching TRBD2. Germline CDR1 is ENHRY and CDR2 is SYGVKD. This CDR3 has 16 amino acids. Unmatched junction bases numbered 6, after V lost 6 bases and J lost 3 bases.